The 27 T cell receptor beta chains in this list originate from one sample, sequenced in a study of blood T cell repertoires in COVID-19. TCRdb's table, derived via immunoSEQ multiplex PCR, lists solely in-frame clones and lacks some. Seen here are under 400,000 clones, 80% to 90% observed once, and the top ten hold about 4.2%. The sample was PBMCs or T cells enriched from blood (not recorded which). The receptors were gathered from a woman aged 40 to 50 with acute COVID-19.

The chain employs TRBV11-1 and TRBJ1-1; possibly TRBD1 for D (5 bases). This CDR3 has 16 amino acids. Trimming shortened V by 2 bases and J by 5 bases, and 18 bases separated the two germline ends. CDR1 is SGHAT and CDR2 is FQDESV in the germline V gene (reference sequence). The DNA for the CDR3 is TGTGCCAGCAGCTTAAGTGGGAGGGGACCGAATACTGAAGCTTTCTTT. It is translated as CASSLSGRGPNTEAFF.

The chain couples TRBV7-9 to TRBJ2-5, with TRBD1 identical over 7 bases. This CDR3 comprises 14 residues. Trimming removed 0 bases from V and 4 bases from J; junction bases left unmatched: 2. From germline, CDR1 is SEHNR and CDR2 FQNEAQ (reference sequence). The CDR3 protein is CASSLADRSETQYF. DNA for the CDR3: TGTGCCAGCAGCTTAGCGGACAGGTCAGAGACCCAGTACTTC. The full variable domain, completed using reference TRBV7-9 and TRBJ2-5, is DTGVSQNPRHKITKRGQNVTFRCDPISEHNRLYWYRQTLGQGPEFLTYFQNEAQLEKSRLLSDRFSAERPKGSFSTLEIQRTEQGDSAMYLCASSLADRSETQYFGPGTRLLVL.

The chain is built from TRBV9 and TRBJ2-5, with TRBD1 as a possible D gene (5 bases). V was shortened by 3 bases and J by 0 bases, with 9 bases between the two germline ends. Germline V CDR1 and CDR2: SGDLS, YYNGEE. This CDR3 has 14 amino acids. The CDR3 DNA reads as TGTGCCAGCAGCGGGCGACAGAACCAAGAGACCCAGTACTTC. It codes for CASSGRQNQETQYF. Full variable domain (remainder filled in from reference TRBV9 and TRBJ2-5): DSGVTQTPKHLITATGQRVTLRCSPRSGDLSVYWYQQSLDQGLQFLIQYYNGEERAKGNILERFSAQQFPDLHSELNLSSLELGDSALYFCASSGRQNQETQYFGPGTRLLVL.

This clone is a singleton in its sample. V gene TRBV19 combines with J gene TRBJ2-2; 10 positions match TRBD1. J was trimmed by 0 bases and V by 10 bases; bases with no gene match: 11. Per the germline V gene, CDR1 is LNHDA and CDR2 is SQIVND (reference sequence). The CDR3 runs to 17 residues. CDR3: CATRTGGKLSNTGELFF. CDR3 DNA sequence: TGTGCCACCCGGACAGGGGGAAAACTCTCGAACACCGGGGAGCTGTTTTTT.

The chain recombines TRBV7-9 with TRBJ2-2; 11 positions agree with TRBD2. Germline CDR1 and CDR2: SEHNR and FQNEAQ (reference sequence). V trimming: 0 bases; J trimming: 1 base; junction bases outside the gene matches: 4. The CDR3 has 18 amino acids. CDR3 amino acids: CASSLALLAGGNTGELFF. CDR3 coding DNA: TGTGCCAGCAGCTTAGCCCTCCTAGCGGGGGGGAACACCGGGGAGCTGTTTTTT.

V gene TRBV9 combines with J gene TRBJ1-5, with D possibly matching TRBD1 (5 bases). Trimming pared 0 bases from V and 9 bases from J, leaving 10 bases between. Looked up from germline, CDR1 is SGDLS and CDR2 is YYNGEE. The CDR3 is made up of 13 amino acids. The CDR3 DNA sequence: TGTGCCAGCAGCGTAGCCACCCAGGGGCCCCAGCATTTT. Translated: CASSVATQGPQHF.

J is TRBJ1-5 and V is TRBV4-1, with D possibly TRBD1 on 6 matching bases. Germline-derived CDR1 and CDR2 are MGHRA and YSYEKL. V was cut by 3 bases and J by 0 bases, with 15 bases left in between. The CDR3 length is 17 residues. This CDR3 reads CASSQDSQGHSNQPQHF. The CDR3 bases are TGCGCCAGCAGCCAGGATTCGCAGGGACATAGCAATCAGCCCCAGCATTTT.

The CDR3 DNA is TGTGCCAGCAGCTTAGCGGGGACTAGCGGGAGACGCGAGCAGTACTTC. This translates into CASSLAGTSGRREQYF. The rearrangement links TRBV7-8 to TRBJ2-7, with 14 bases identical to TRBD2. The CDR3 spans 16 residues. Germline V gives CDR1 SGHVS, CDR2 FQNEAQ. V lost 0 bases and J lost 6; bases outside the gene matches: 4.

This rearrangement joins TRBV6-5 to TRBJ1-1; a weak D match, TRBD1 (5 bases). Trimming took off 0 bases at V and 6 bases at J, with 14 bases between the two ends. The length of the CDR3 is 15 residues. CDR1 and CDR2 (germline): MNHEY, SVGAGI. The DNA of the CDR3 is TGTGCCAGCAGTTACTCTCGGGGGGTTAGCGCTGAAGCTTTCTTT. It is translated as CASSYSRGVSAEAFF.

The rearrangement uses TRBV7-9 and TRBJ2-7; 8 nucleotides line up with TRBD1. This CDR3 is 16 amino acids long. CDR1 is SEHNR and CDR2 is FQNEAQ in the germline V gene (reference sequence). Trimming cost V 5 bases and J 2 bases; bases outside gene matches: 11. The CDR3 bases are TGTGCCAGCAGCGATACCTCGCCCAGGGGGCCCTACGAGCAGTACTTC. Its translation: CASSDTSPRGPYEQYF.

In DNA, the CDR3 is TGTGCCACCAGTTCGGACAGTTCCCCTCGCGGGGAGACCCAGTACTTC. Amino acids: CATSSDSSPRGETQYF. The chain joins TRBV24-1 to TRBJ2-5; tentatively, D is TRBD1 (6 bases). Germline CDR1 reads KGHDR; CDR2 reads SFDVKD. The CDR3 consists of 16 residues. With 6 bases removed from V and 5 bases from J, the gap between germline ends came to 21 bases.

The V and J genes are TRBV27 and TRBJ2-7, with TRBD1 identical over 8 bases. This CDR3 spans 15 amino acids. The V and J ends lost 7 bases and 3 bases, in that order; junction bases with no gene match: 11. Per germline, CDR1 MNHEY and CDR2 SMNVEV (reference sequence). This CDR3 reads CASITGGKGDYEQYF. CDR3 coding DNA: TGTGCCAGCATCACAGGGGGTAAAGGAGACTACGAGCAGTACTTC.

The gene calls are TRBV29-1 and TRBJ1-2, with TRBD1 identical over 7 bases. The CDR3 has 16 residues. The V segment lost 3 bases and the J segment 0 bases; nucleotides outside the gene matches: 10. Germline CDR1 and CDR2: SQVTM and ANQGSEA. CDR3 loop: CSVDLRGRTANYGYTF. DNA of the CDR3: TGCAGCGTTGATCTGAGGGGGCGGACAGCTAACTATGGCTACACCTTC.

This clone was picked up a small number of times. The V and J genes are TRBV29-1 and TRBJ1-1; 7 bases fit TRBD1. This CDR3 is built from 13 residues. V was clipped by 6 bases and J by 4 bases; unmatched bases: 8. Germline assignment: CDR1 SQVTM and CDR2 ANQGSEA. CDR3 region: CSVEQGRGTEAFF. CDR3 coding DNA: TGCAGCGTCGAACAGGGGAGAGGCACTGAAGCTTTCTTT.

This clone was seen a few times. This rearrangement joins TRBV15 to TRBJ2-7, with unresolved D. The CDR3 totals 14 residues. CDR1 LNHNV and CDR2 YYDKDF come from the germline V gene (reference sequence). Trimming pared 0 bases from V and 1 base from J, leaving 7 bases between. CDR3 sequence (DNA): TGTGCCACCAGCAGAGATTCAGGATCCTACGAGCAGTACTTC. Protein sequence: CATSRDSGSYEQYF.

The chain uses TRBV5-1 and TRBJ2-7; 9 nucleotides match TRBD1. The J segment lost 5 bases and the V segment lost 4 bases, leaving 7 bases of the junction unmatched. From germline, CDR1 is SGHRS and CDR2 YFSETQ. The CDR3 runs to 14 residues. The CDR3 protein is CASSAGQGVHEQYF. CDR3 DNA: TGCGCCAGCAGCGCGGGACAGGGTGTCCACGAGCAGTACTTC. Filled out from reference TRBV5-1 and TRBJ2-7, the complete variable domain reads KAGVTQTPRYLIKTRGQQVTLSCSPISGHRSVSWYQQTPGQGLQFLFEYFSETQRNKGNFPGRFSGRQFSNSRSEMNVSTLELGDSALYLCASSAGQGVHEQYFGPGTRLTVT.

This chain connects TRBV27 to TRBJ1-5, with 9 bases that match TRBD1. Trimming cost V 8 bases and J 6 bases; bases outside gene matches: 5. The CDR3 covers 13 residues. Looked up from germline, CDR1 is MNHEY and CDR2 is SMNVEV (reference sequence). For the CDR3, the DNA is TGTGCCAGCGCCGGGGACAGGGCTCAGCCCCAGCATTTT. Translated, it gives CASAGDRAQPQHF.

This clone was found once. V and J are TRBV11-2 and TRBJ1-6, with 9 bases lining up with TRBD1. The CDR3 runs 15 residues. Per germline, CDR1 SGHAT and CDR2 FQNNGV. V shed 5 bases, J shed 5 bases, and the junction held 4 bases outside the gene matches. CDR3 DNA: TGTGCCAGCAGCCCCCGGACAGGGGATAATTCACCCCTCCACTTT. Protein product: CASSPRTGDNSPLHF.

This clone was picked up a small number of times. The V and J genes are TRBV4-3 and TRBJ2-7; the D is unclear. V was cut by 0 bases and J by 0 bases, with 6 bases left in between. Germline V gene lookup returns CDR1 LGHNA and CDR2 YSLEER. The CDR3 totals 14 residues. In DNA, the CDR3 is TGCGCCAGCAGCCAAGATCACGGCTCCTACGAGCAGTACTTC. Encoded protein: CASSQDHGSYEQYF.

V usage is TRBV27 and J usage is TRBJ1-2; 10 bases agree with TRBD1. Germline lookup yields CDR1 MNHEY and CDR2 SMNVEV (reference sequence). The CDR3 runs to 12 residues. With 11 bases clipped from V and 4 bases from J, the junction kept 4 bases outside the gene matches. The CDR3 spells CAARQGAYGYTF. CDR3 bases: TGTGCCGCCCGACAGGGGGCCTATGGCTACACCTTC.

The J gene is TRBJ2-1, the V gene TRBV28, with D maybe TRBD2 (6 bases). Germline V lookup: CDR1 MDHEN, CDR2 SYDVKM. CDR3 length equals 17 residues. The V and J ends lost 6 bases and 8 bases respectively, with 26 bases between them. CDR3 in amino acids: CASRLRGWAHRGDEQFF. In nucleotides, the CDR3 is TGTGCCAGCAGATTACGGGGGTGGGCCCACCGCGGCGATGAGCAGTTCTTC.

The chain carries TRBV5-6 and TRBJ2-2; the match to TRBD2 covers 7 bases. Germline V gene data show CDR1 as SGHDT and CDR2 as YYEEEE. This CDR3 is 16 amino acids long. After removal of 0 bases from V and 10 bases from J, the junction contained 12 bases not matched to a gene. In DNA, the CDR3 is TGTGCCAGCAGCTTGGCAACGGGCGGGAGAACCCCGGAGCTGTTTTTT. Translation gives CASSLATGGRTPELFF.

The genes are TRBV5-8 and TRBJ2-1, with 9 bases identical to TRBD2. CDR1 SGHTS and CDR2 YDEGEE come from the germline V gene. J lost 3 bases, V lost 0 bases, and 1 base had no gene match. The CDR3 is made up of 15 amino acids. CDR3 loop: CASSLGGGGYNEQFF. The CDR3 nucleotides are TGTGCCAGCAGCTTGGGCGGGGGGGGCTACAATGAGCAGTTCTTC.

This chain connects TRBV18 to TRBJ1-4; D call uncertain. This CDR3 comprises 13 residues. Trimming took 2 bases from V and 7 from J, leaving 8 bases between them. Germline-derived CDR1 and CDR2 are KGHSH and LQKENI. Here the CDR3 DNA reads TGTGCCAGCTCACCAGACTCCTTTGAAAAACTGTTTTTT. Its protein product is CASSPDSFEKLFF.

The chain is built from TRBV29-1 and TRBJ2-2; D perhaps matches TRBD1 (6 bases). Germline V gene sequence: CDR1 SQVTM, CDR2 ANQGSEA. The CDR3 runs 15 residues. V lost 1 base to trimming and J lost 3 bases, with 12 bases between them. The DNA for the CDR3 is TGCAGCGTTGAAGTGTGGGGGCGACACACCGGGGAGCTGTTTTTT. It is translated as CSVEVWGRHTGELFF.

V gene TRBV28 combines with J gene TRBJ1-1; D gene ambiguous. This CDR3 region has 13 residues. Germline V lookup: CDR1 MDHEN, CDR2 SYDVKM. V was shortened by 7 bases and J by 1 base, with 10 bases between the two germline ends. As DNA, the CDR3 is TGTGCCAGCACCACCCGAGGGAACACTGAAGCTTTCTTT. Amino acids: CASTTRGNTEAFF.

The rearrangement uses TRBV7-2 and TRBJ2-3; D gene uncertain. Germline CDR1 and CDR2: SGHTA and FQGNSA. Trimming left V 2 bases short and J 4 bases short, with 16 bases between. The CDR3 runs 16 residues. CDR3 protein: CASSLSSAGWSDTQYF. In DNA form, the CDR3 reads TGTGCCAGCAGCTTATCATCCGCAGGTTGGTCAGATACGCAGTATTTT.